This passage covers 2 T cell receptor beta chains from one sample sequenced in a study of blood T cell repertoires in COVID-19. TCRdb's copy holds only in-frame clones and misses some; the assay was immunoSEQ multiplex PCR. The sample comprises 75,000 to 90,000 clones, 80% of which are singletons, and around 12% rests with the top ten. Material: peripheral blood. The receptors shown here come from a woman in her thirties or forties with active or convalescent COVID-19.

The genes are TRBV5-5 and TRBJ2-3, with TRBD2 matching 8 bases. CDR3 size: 16 residues. Losses at the gene ends were 6 bases for V and 4 bases for J; bases not matched to a gene: 13. The germline CDR1 and CDR2 sequences are SGHKS and YYEKEE (reference sequence). CDR3 amino acids: CASKRTGTSRADTQYF. CDR3 nucleotides: TGTGCCAGCAAGCGAACCGGGACTAGTCGCGCAGATACGCAGTATTTT. Complete variable domain (other parts from reference TRBV5-5 and TRBJ2-3): DAGVTQSPTHLIKTRGQQVTLRCSPISGHKSVSWYQQVLGQGPQFIFQYYEKEERGRGNFPDRFSARQFPNYSSELNVNALLLGDSALYLCASKRTGTSRADTQYFGPGTRLTVL.

This clone was detected only a few times. V gene TRBV28 combines with J gene TRBJ2-1, with 7 bases lining up with TRBD2. Germline assignment: CDR1 MDHEN and CDR2 SYDVKM. The CDR3 covers 15 residues. V shed 7 bases and J 5 bases; nucleotides not matched to a gene: 11. CDR3 in DNA: TGTGCCAGCAAAGGCTGGGCTAGCGGAGACAATGAGCAGTTCTTC. As protein: CASKGWASGDNEQFF.